The TCR beta chain under discussion was sequenced for a study of CXCR3-negative and CXCR3-positive naive CD8 T cells. Across the whole study: Across all libraries, TRB reads numbered some 140 million, with about 1.5 +/- 0.3 million in each library. Notes on the study in general: Naive subsets were similarly diverse, while memory CD8+ repertoires were much less diverse. Naive subsets had comparable surface CD5, so TRB CDR3 properties gauged TCR strength. TRB CDR3s of CXCR3-positive naive cells were more hydrophobic than those of CXCR3-negative naive cells.

About this clonotype itself: Its specificity is not known.

Identification of naive CD8+ T cells rested on CD45RO-CCR7+CD27+CD95- status. The method, 5' RACE with UMI labels, was used to prepare the TRB cDNA libraries. TCRdb reworked the 5' RACE reads into one entry per CDR3 protein, no DNA. The ten most abundant clones cover under 0.75% of a sample with about 130,000 distinct CDR3 sequences. The CDR3 covers 13 residues. Germline loops: CDR1 MGHRA, CDR2 YSYEKL. The rearrangement links TRBV4-1 to TRBJ1-1; lacking DNA, the TRBD1 call made by TCRdb goes unchecked. Sample: naive CXCR3+ CD8+ T cells from blood. Subset indicated: CD45RO-CCR7+CD27+CD95- naive CD8+ T cells expressing CXCR3 (TNR3+). The origin of this receptor is a human donor in good health. Some clones in this sample may be carry-over from other donors' samples. The chain's CDR3 is CASSQGTGIEAFF.